Listed below are T cell receptor beta chains from one sample, sequenced in a study of shared clonotypes between healthy human individuals. This table comes from immunoSEQ multiplex PCR, and its TCRdb copy is limited to in-frame clones, with some not included. Of over a million clones in the sample, 95% to 97% were seen once. The source material was naive CD4+ T cells sorted from blood. These receptors all come from a man younger than 45 in good health. Each CDR3 is given with its conserved first and last residue. The order of the fields is J gene, D gene, clone size, V gene, CDR3 DNA, CDR3 protein. D genes are given only for firm matches. The listing skips clone size in some rows; elsewhere it reads once, few, many or a size class.

j_gene: TRBJ2-3; d_gene: NA; abundance: NA; v_gene: TRBV7-6; CDR3nt: TGTGCCAGCAGCTTAGTGCCGGGACCCCTGATACGCACAGATACGCAGTATTTT; CDR3aa: CASSLVPGPLIRTDTQYF
j_gene: TRBJ1-1; d_gene: NA; abundance: NA; v_gene: TRBV27; CDR3nt: TGTGCCAGCGAACGTCGGCGGGCGCCTCATATGAACACTGAAGCTTTCTTT; CDR3aa: CASERRRAPHMNTEAFF
j_gene: TRBJ2-2; d_gene: NA; abundance: NA; v_gene: TRBV7-9; CDR3nt: TGTGCCGGTCGGGAATCTGGGGACACCGGGGAGCTGTTTTTT; CDR3aa: CAGRESGDTGELFF
j_gene: TRBJ2-2; d_gene: NA; abundance: NA; v_gene: TRBV6-1; CDR3nt: TGTGCCAGCAACCACCCCATCACCGGGGAGCTGTTTTTT; CDR3aa: CASNHPITGELFF
j_gene: TRBJ2-2; d_gene: NA; abundance: NA; v_gene: TRBV19; CDR3nt: TGTGCCAGTATTCGGACAGCCAGTACCGGGGAGCTGTTTTTT; CDR3aa: CASIRTASTGELFF
j_gene: TRBJ2-2; d_gene: TRBD1; abundance: NA; v_gene: TRBV6-5; CDR3nt: TGTGCCAGCAGTTATGACAGGGTTACACAAAACGGGGAGCTGTTTTTT; CDR3aa: CASSYDRVTQNGELFF
j_gene: TRBJ1-5; d_gene: NA; abundance: NA; v_gene: TRBV2; CDR3nt: TGTGCCAGCAGTGACCTACTCAATCAGCCCCAGCATTTT; CDR3aa: CASSDLLNQPQHF
j_gene: TRBJ1-4; d_gene: NA; abundance: once; v_gene: TRBV5-6; CDR3nt: TGTGCCAGCAGCCCCATGGACCGTGCAACTAATGAAAAACTGTTTTTT; CDR3aa: CASSPMDRATNEKLFF
j_gene: TRBJ1-5; d_gene: NA; abundance: NA; v_gene: TRBV7-9; CDR3nt: TGTGCCAGCAGCCACGGACGGGATAGCAATCAGCCCCAGCATTTT; CDR3aa: CASSHGRDSNQPQHF
j_gene: TRBJ2-5; d_gene: NA; abundance: once; v_gene: TRBV5-4; CDR3nt: TGTGCCAGCAGCTTTCGGGAGACCCAGTACTTC; CDR3aa: CASSFRETQYF
j_gene: TRBJ2-7; d_gene: TRBD2; abundance: NA; v_gene: TRBV5-1; CDR3nt: TGCGCCAGCAGCTTGACTAGCGGGAGTAGGACCACCTACGAGCAGTACTTC; CDR3aa: CASSLTSGSRTTYEQYF
j_gene: TRBJ2-3; d_gene: TRBD1; abundance: NA; v_gene: TRBV5-1; CDR3nt: TGCGCCAGCAGCTACAACCGGGACAGTCTCACAGATACGCAGTATTTT; CDR3aa: CASSYNRDSLTDTQYF
j_gene: TRBJ1-4; d_gene: NA; abundance: once; v_gene: TRBV5-1; CDR3nt: TGCGCCAGCAGCTTAACAGGGTCGAATGAAAAACTGTTTTTT; CDR3aa: CASSLTGSNEKLFF
j_gene: TRBJ1-2; d_gene: TRBD1; abundance: NA; v_gene: TRBV2; CDR3nt: TGTGCCAGCATGGTAGGGACAGACTTCAACTACACCTTC; CDR3aa: CASMVGTDFNYTF
j_gene: TRBJ2-7; d_gene: NA; abundance: NA; v_gene: TRBV5-4; CDR3nt: TGTGCCAGCAGCTTGGCCCTGGACAGTAACGAGCAGTACTTC; CDR3aa: CASSLALDSNEQYF
j_gene: TRBJ2-1; d_gene: NA; abundance: NA; v_gene: TRBV9; CDR3nt: TGTGCCAGCAGCGTAGCTGCGGGGCACTACAATGAGCAGTTCTTC; CDR3aa: CASSVAAGHYNEQFF
j_gene: TRBJ1-2; d_gene: NA; abundance: NA; v_gene: TRBV19; CDR3nt: TGTGCCAGTAGTCCCAATGACGGATTTAGCTATGGCTACACCTTC; CDR3aa: CASSPNDGFSYGYTF
j_gene: TRBJ2-3; d_gene: NA; abundance: NA; v_gene: TRBV5-4; CDR3nt: TGTGCCAGCAGCTACGGACAGCAAACAGATACGCAGTATTTT; CDR3aa: CASSYGQQTDTQYF
j_gene: TRBJ2-7; d_gene: NA; abundance: once; v_gene: TRBV21-1; CDR3nt: TGTGCCAGCAGCAAATCCGAACCTAGACTAGCGGGAGCCTACGAGCAGTACTTC; CDR3aa: CASSKSEPRLAGAYEQYF
j_gene: TRBJ1-4; d_gene: TRBD1; abundance: NA; v_gene: TRBV19; CDR3nt: TGTGCCAGTAGTATCTTTGGACCTCGAGGACAGGGGAGACTTAATGAAAAACTGTTTTTT; CDR3aa: CASSIFGPRGQGRLNEKLFF
j_gene: TRBJ1-5; d_gene: TRBD1; abundance: NA; v_gene: TRBV5-6; CDR3nt: TGTGCCAGCACCACCCTAACCAGGGGGCTTCCAGGGCAGCCCCAGCATTTT; CDR3aa: CASTTLTRGLPGQPQHF
j_gene: TRBJ1-5; d_gene: TRBD1; abundance: NA; v_gene: TRBV6-1; CDR3nt: TGTGCCAGCAGTGGACAGGGGACTTATCAGCCCCAGCATTTT; CDR3aa: CASSGQGTYQPQHF
j_gene: TRBJ1-2; d_gene: NA; abundance: NA; v_gene: TRBV29-1; CDR3nt: TGCAGCGTTGAGAGGGGACTCTCCTATGGCTACACCTTC; CDR3aa: CSVERGLSYGYTF
j_gene: TRBJ1-5; d_gene: NA; abundance: NA; v_gene: TRBV19; CDR3nt: TGTGCCAGTAGTATCCAGCTAATTAGCAATCAGCCCCAGCATTTT; CDR3aa: CASSIQLISNQPQHF
j_gene: TRBJ1-1; d_gene: NA; abundance: NA; v_gene: TRBV9; CDR3nt: TGTGCCAGCAACGTCGGCGCTCAGCCGAACACTGAAGCTTTCTTT; CDR3aa: CASNVGAQPNTEAFF
j_gene: TRBJ1-5; d_gene: NA; abundance: once; v_gene: TRBV5-6; CDR3nt: TGTGCCAGCAGCTTGGGTGGGGCCGGGATCGATCAGCCCCAGCATTTT; CDR3aa: CASSLGGAGIDQPQHF
j_gene: TRBJ2-7; d_gene: NA; abundance: NA; v_gene: TRBV6-1; CDR3nt: TGTGCCAGCAGTGAAGCGCACGGGGGAGCCTACGAGCAGTACTTC; CDR3aa: CASSEAHGGAYEQYF
j_gene: TRBJ1-1; d_gene: TRBD1; abundance: NA; v_gene: TRBV11-2; CDR3nt: TGTGCCAGCAGCTTAAGGGAAGACAGGGCTGGCACTGAAGCTTTCTTT; CDR3aa: CASSLREDRAGTEAFF
j_gene: TRBJ2-3; d_gene: NA; abundance: NA; v_gene: TRBV6-5; CDR3nt: TGTGCCAGCAGTTACTTCCGGGGTCTGGGGACAGATACGCAGTATTTT; CDR3aa: CASSYFRGLGTDTQYF
j_gene: TRBJ1-4; d_gene: TRBD1; abundance: NA; v_gene: TRBV9; CDR3nt: TGTGCCAGCAGCGTAGGGAGGACGACAGGGAGATATGAAAAACTGTTTTTT; CDR3aa: CASSVGRTTGRYEKLFF
j_gene: TRBJ2-3; d_gene: NA; abundance: NA; v_gene: TRBV5-1; CDR3nt: TGCGCCAGCAGCTTGCAGGTAATCACAGATACGCAGTATTTT; CDR3aa: CASSLQVITDTQYF
j_gene: TRBJ2-1; d_gene: NA; abundance: NA; v_gene: TRBV2; CDR3nt: TGTGCCAGCAGTGAGGGCAGAATCGACAATGAGCAGTTCTTC; CDR3aa: CASSEGRIDNEQFF
j_gene: TRBJ2-1; d_gene: NA; abundance: NA; v_gene: TRBV9; CDR3nt: TGTGCCAGCAGCCCATCGGCCCAATGGGGTGAGCAGTTCTTC; CDR3aa: CASSPSAQWGEQFF
j_gene: TRBJ1-2; d_gene: NA; abundance: NA; v_gene: TRBV15; CDR3nt: TGTGCCACCAGCAGAGAAACCGGTGACTATGGCTACACCTTC; CDR3aa: CATSRETGDYGYTF
j_gene: TRBJ2-5; d_gene: NA; abundance: NA; v_gene: TRBV2; CDR3nt: TGTGCCAGCAGGGAACAAGAGACCCAGTACTTC; CDR3aa: CASREQETQYF
j_gene: TRBJ2-1; d_gene: NA; abundance: NA; v_gene: TRBV30; CDR3nt: TGTGCCTGGAGTGTAACCGGAAGGGGGATGCACAATGAGCAGTTCTTC; CDR3aa: CAWSVTGRGMHNEQFF
j_gene: TRBJ1-5; d_gene: NA; abundance: NA; v_gene: TRBV19; CDR3nt: TGTGCCAGTAGTATGATTGAGGGGAGCAATCAGCCCCAGCATTTT; CDR3aa: CASSMIEGSNQPQHF
j_gene: TRBJ2-7; d_gene: TRBD2; abundance: NA; v_gene: TRBV18; CDR3nt: TGTGCCAGCCTCAGACAGTCTCGGGAGGACGAGCAGTACTTC; CDR3aa: CASLRQSREDEQYF
j_gene: TRBJ2-5; d_gene: TRBD2; abundance: NA; v_gene: TRBV2; CDR3nt: TGTGCCAGCAGTTTCTCTAGCGGGAGAGGGGAGACCCAGTACTTC; CDR3aa: CASSFSSGRGETQYF
j_gene: TRBJ1-5; d_gene: NA; abundance: NA; v_gene: TRBV27; CDR3nt: TGTGCCAGCAGCCAACTCTATAGCAATCAGCCCCAGCATTTT; CDR3aa: CASSQLYSNQPQHF
j_gene: TRBJ1-6; d_gene: NA; abundance: NA; v_gene: TRBV18; CDR3nt: TGTGCCAGCTCACCCCTTCGTGGGGATAATTCACCCCTCCACTTT; CDR3aa: CASSPLRGDNSPLHF
j_gene: TRBJ2-3; d_gene: NA; abundance: NA; v_gene: TRBV29-1; CDR3nt: TGCAGCGTAGCTCGAGGCAGAACAGATACGCAGTATTTT; CDR3aa: CSVARGRTDTQYF
j_gene: TRBJ2-2; d_gene: NA; abundance: NA; v_gene: TRBV9; CDR3nt: TGTGCCAGCAGCGTAATGGACTCCCCTTACACCGGGGAGCTGTTTTTT; CDR3aa: CASSVMDSPYTGELFF
j_gene: TRBJ2-1; d_gene: TRBD2; abundance: NA; v_gene: TRBV5-4; CDR3nt: TGTGCCAGCAGAACAGGGACTAGCGGGGTATCCTACAATGAGCAGTTCTTC; CDR3aa: CASRTGTSGVSYNEQFF
j_gene: TRBJ1-2; d_gene: TRBD1; abundance: NA; v_gene: TRBV11-2; CDR3nt: TGTGCCAGCAGCTTAGCCACAGGGGGCTATGGCTACACCTTC; CDR3aa: CASSLATGGYGYTF
j_gene: TRBJ2-1; d_gene: TRBD1; abundance: NA; v_gene: TRBV19; CDR3nt: TGTGCCAGTAGTATTACAGGGGACAATGAGCAGTTCTTC; CDR3aa: CASSITGDNEQFF
j_gene: TRBJ2-5; d_gene: TRBD1; abundance: once; v_gene: TRBV7-3; CDR3nt: TGTGCCAGCAGCCTGACAGGGGGCCTAGAGACCCAGTACTTC; CDR3aa: CASSLTGGLETQYF
j_gene: TRBJ1-2; d_gene: NA; abundance: NA; v_gene: TRBV5-4; CDR3nt: TGTGCCAGCAGCTTCGGGACGGGCTATGGCTACACCTTC; CDR3aa: CASSFGTGYGYTF
j_gene: TRBJ1-5; d_gene: NA; abundance: NA; v_gene: TRBV6-1; CDR3nt: TGTGCCAGCAGTGAAGCGATCGACCGTAGCAATCAGCCCCAGCATTTT; CDR3aa: CASSEAIDRSNQPQHF
j_gene: TRBJ1-2; d_gene: TRBD1; abundance: NA; v_gene: TRBV7-3; CDR3nt: TGTGCCAGCAGCCCGACAGGGATCTATGGCTACACCTTC; CDR3aa: CASSPTGIYGYTF
j_gene: TRBJ1-4; d_gene: NA; abundance: NA; v_gene: TRBV28; CDR3nt: TGTGCCAGCAGCCCCACCCTGGGGAATGAAAAACTGTTTTTT; CDR3aa: CASSPTLGNEKLFF
j_gene: TRBJ2-1; d_gene: TRBD2; abundance: NA; v_gene: TRBV6-5; CDR3nt: TGTGCCAGCAGTTACGGGAGGGCCTGGCTCAATGAGCAGTTCTTC; CDR3aa: CASSYGRAWLNEQFF
j_gene: TRBJ2-3; d_gene: NA; abundance: NA; v_gene: TRBV10-1; CDR3nt: TGCGCCAGCAGTGGTATAGTGGGCACAGATACGCAGTATTTT; CDR3aa: CASSGIVGTDTQYF
j_gene: TRBJ2-2; d_gene: NA; abundance: NA; v_gene: TRBV18; CDR3nt: TGTGCCAGCTCACCACGGACAATCCCAAACACCGGGGAGCTGTTTTTT; CDR3aa: CASSPRTIPNTGELFF
j_gene: TRBJ1-5; d_gene: NA; abundance: NA; v_gene: TRBV27; CDR3nt: TGTGCCAGCAGTTTCCAACCTAATCAGCCCCAGCATTTT; CDR3aa: CASSFQPNQPQHF
j_gene: TRBJ1-4; d_gene: NA; abundance: NA; v_gene: TRBV5-8; CDR3nt: TGTGCCAGCAGCTACATGGCTAATGAAAAACTGTTTTTT; CDR3aa: CASSYMANEKLFF
j_gene: TRBJ2-1; d_gene: NA; abundance: NA; v_gene: TRBV28; CDR3nt: TGTGCCAGCAGTACGCGAGGAGGTAGGGATGAGCAGTTCTTC; CDR3aa: CASSTRGGRDEQFF
j_gene: TRBJ2-1; d_gene: TRBD2; abundance: NA; v_gene: TRBV5-1; CDR3nt: TGCGCCAGCAGCCCAGAGGTAGCGGGAGGGGTTGAGCAGTTCTTC; CDR3aa: CASSPEVAGGVEQFF
j_gene: TRBJ2-7; d_gene: NA; abundance: NA; v_gene: TRBV5-1; CDR3nt: TGCGCCAGCAGCCCGAGTCAGGGTGATGGCGAGCAGTACTTC; CDR3aa: CASSPSQGDGEQYF
j_gene: TRBJ2-7; d_gene: TRBD1; abundance: NA; v_gene: TRBV19; CDR3nt: TGTGCCAGTAGTAACGCCGGGACAGGGGACTACGAGCAGTACTTC; CDR3aa: CASSNAGTGDYEQYF